These 23 T cell receptor beta chains were sequenced from one sample in a study of CD8 T cell repertoires and HIV-1 epitope variants. Repertoires were generated with immunoSEQ multiplex PCR, while TCRdb's copy carries only in-frame clones and drops some. The data show roughly 5,700 clones, less than 70% seen once. These receptors' targets are unknown. Sequenced sample: cultured CD8+ T cells derived from PBMCs. Receptors originate from a male donor with HIV.

V usage is TRBV6-5 and J usage is TRBJ2-1; 8 bases match TRBD2. CDR3 length: 14 amino acids. Looked up from germline, CDR1 is MNHEY and CDR2 is SVGAGI. The trim removed 2 bases at V and 7 bases at J, leaving 4 bases unmatched. The CDR3: CASSYLGTSNEQFF. DNA of the CDR3: TGTGCCAGCAGTTACCTTGGGACTAGTAATGAGCAGTTCTTC.

The gene calls are TRBV6-5 and TRBJ2-1, with a weak D call TRBD1 (6 bases). Germline lookup yields CDR1 MNHEY and CDR2 SVGAGI. The CDR3 spans 13 residues. V lost 10 bases and J lost 1, with 11 bases in between. Here the CDR3 reads CATQTGSYNEQFF. The CDR3 nucleotides read TGTGCCACACAGACAGGTTCCTACAATGAGCAGTTCTTC.

This chain connects TRBV11-1 to TRBJ2-1; TRBD2 matches 7 bases. The germline CDR1 and CDR2 sequences are SGHAT and FQDESV (reference sequence). J lost 3 bases, V lost 7 bases, and 9 bases had no gene match. The CDR3 extends over 15 amino acids. CDR3 sequence reads: CASTPRGDHYNEQFF. The CDR3 region has the DNA TGTGCCAGCACCCCACGGGGGGACCACTACAATGAGCAGTTCTTC.

V is TRBV11-2 and J is TRBJ2-2; TRBD1 matches 7 bases. The CDR3 runs 16 residues. CDR1 and CDR2 from the germline V gene are SGHAT and FQNNGV. The ends lost 0 bases at V and 3 bases at J; junction bases unmatched: 4. The CDR3 is CASSLEVQGYTGELFF. DNA of the CDR3: TGTGCCAGCAGCTTAGAAGTACAGGGGTACACCGGGGAGCTGTTTTTT.

This clone was detected only a few times. This chain uses TRBV7-9 with TRBJ1-1; D remains unclear. V lost 5 bases to trimming and J lost 2 bases, with 9 bases between them. The CDR3 is 13 amino acids. The germline V gene encodes CDR1 SEHNR and CDR2 FQNEAQ (reference sequence). Written as DNA, the CDR3 is TGTGCCAGCAGCCCTCCATCAAACACTGAAGCTTTCTTT. Translating it yields CASSPPSNTEAFF. Full variable domain (remainder filled in from reference TRBV7-9 and TRBJ1-1): DTGVSQNPRHKITKRGQNVTFRCDPISEHNRLYWYRQTLGQGPEFLTYFQNEAQLEKSRLLSDRFSAERPKGSFSTLEIQRTEQGDSAMYLCASSPPSNTEAFFGQGTRLTVV.

V usage is TRBV21-1 and J usage is TRBJ2-7; the table's D call, TRBD1, has no DNA check behind it. TRBV21-1 is assigned pseudogene status. The CDR3 sequence is 14 residues long. CDR3 in DNA: TGTGCCAGCAGCAAAGGTCAACATATCTACGAGCAGTACTTC. Translation gives CASSKGQHIYEQYF.

This rearrangement joins TRBV27 to TRBJ2-1, with 7 bases aligning to TRBD1. The CDR3 consists of 14 residues. Looked up from germline, CDR1 is MNHEY and CDR2 is SMNVEV (reference sequence). With 4 bases clipped from V and 4 bases from J, the junction kept 4 bases outside the gene matches. CDR3 protein: CASSSTGNYNEQFF. In DNA, the CDR3 is TGTGCCAGCAGTTCGACAGGGAATTACAATGAGCAGTTCTTC.

This chain joins TRBV4-2 and TRBJ2-2; D not certain. Between the trimmed V and J ends, which lost 4 bases and 6 bases, there was a span of 6 bases. CDR3 length: 12 residues. Per germline, CDR1 LGHNA and CDR2 YNFKEQ. The CDR3 nucleotides are TGTGCCAGCAGCCGACGGGCCGGGGAGCTGTTTTTT. It encodes CASSRRAGELFF.

The V and J genes are TRBV15 and TRBJ2-1; D possibly matches TRBD1 or TRBD2 (5 bases each). CDR1 LNHNV and CDR2 YYDKDF come from the germline V gene (reference sequence). The CDR3 is 17 amino acids. Trimming pared 2 bases from V and 6 bases from J, leaving 20 bases between. CDR3 in amino acids: CATSRSLGVSRSNEQFF. The CDR3 DNA sequence: TGTGCCACCAGCAGATCCCTGGGGGTTAGCCGCAGCAATGAGCAGTTCTTC.

This rearrangement joins TRBV9 to TRBJ2-3; 8 bases are a match to TRBD2. The CDR3 sequence is 16 residues long. Germline loops: CDR1 SGDLS, CDR2 YYNGEE. V dropped 3 bases and J dropped 3; count of bases not matched to a gene: 9. Written as DNA, the CDR3 is TGTGCCAGCAGCGCCTCCGGGACTAGTCAAACAGATACGCAGTATTTT. Its protein is CASSASGTSQTDTQYF.

This rearrangement joins TRBV2 to TRBJ2-3; 7 nucleotides line up with TRBD1. This CDR3 is built from 15 residues. Germline V lookup: CDR1 SNHLY, CDR2 FYNNEI. Unmatched junction bases numbered 6, after V lost 6 bases and J lost 0 bases. CDR3 bases: TGTGCCAGCAGAGGTGGACAGGTTAGCACAGATACGCAGTATTTT. As protein: CASRGGQVSTDTQYF. Full variable domain (rest looked up from reference TRBV2 and TRBJ2-3): EPEVTQTPSHQVTQMGQEVILRCVPISNHLYFYWYRQILGQKVEFLVSFYNNEISEKSEIFDDQFSVERPDGSNFTLKIRSTKLEDSAMYFCASRGGQVSTDTQYFGPGTRLTVL.

The rearrangement joins TRBV7-8 to TRBJ1-1, with D tentatively TRBD1 (6 bases). Germline-derived CDR1 and CDR2 are SGHVS and FQNEAQ. The CDR3 covers 16 residues. V lost 1 base and J lost 5, with 17 bases in between. CDR3 nucleotide sequence: TGTGCCAGCAGCTTAGAGGGACCCGAGAGGGGGACTGAAGCTTTCTTT. Its protein product is CASSLEGPERGTEAFF.

The chain is built from TRBV27 and TRBJ1-6; no definite D call. Trimming took 5 bases from V and 7 from J, leaving 6 bases between them. CDR3 length: 12 amino acids. Germline V gene sequence: CDR1 MNHEY, CDR2 SMNVEV (reference sequence). The CDR3 sequence: CASSLQNSPLHF. The CDR3 nucleotides read TGTGCCAGCAGTCTACAGAATTCACCCCTCCACTTT.

In DNA, the CDR3 is TGCGCCAGCAGCCACTCACGGGATGAGCAGTTCTTC. The encoded protein is CASSHSRDEQFF. The genes are TRBV4-1 and TRBJ2-1, with D uncertain. The CDR3 is 12 residues long. Germline V gene sequence: CDR1 MGHRA, CDR2 YSYEKL. V was trimmed by 3 bases and J by 8 bases, leaving 8 bases between them.

The V gene is TRBV13, the J gene TRBJ1-3; D might be TRBD1 (5 bases). The CDR3 extends over 16 amino acids. Trimming stripped 5 bases from V and 0 bases from J, with 14 bases between. Germline CDR1 and CDR2: PRHDT and FYEKMQ (reference sequence). CDR3 sequence: CASSPPGRVSGNTIYF. CDR3 sequence (DNA): TGTGCCAGCAGCCCCCCCGGCAGGGTCTCTGGAAACACCATATATTTT.

The CDR3 nucleotides read TGTGCCAGCTCACCAGATACAGGGGTTAACACCGGGGAGCTGTTTTTT. Encoded protein: CASSPDTGVNTGELFF. The V call is TRBV18, the J call TRBJ2-2; 7 bases are a match to TRBD1. J lost 2 bases, V lost 2 bases, and 5 bases had no gene match. This CDR3 is 16 amino acids long. The V gene's germline CDR1 is KGHSH and CDR2 LQKENI. Looking up the rest from reference TRBV18 and TRBJ2-2 gives the full variable domain: NAGVMQNPRHLVRRRGQEARLRCSPMKGHSHVYWYRQLPEEGLKFMVYLQKENIIDESGMPKERFSAEFPKEGPSILRIQQVVRGDSAAYFCASSPDTGVNTGELFFGEGSRLTVL.

The V call is TRBV5-5, the J call TRBJ1-1; D is possibly TRBD1 (5 bases). The CDR3 contains 14 residues. Germline V gives CDR1 SGHKS, CDR2 YYEKEE (reference sequence). The V end was cut by 0 bases, the J end by 3 bases, with 9 bases between. DNA of the CDR3: TGTGCCAGCAGCTTGGGCGACAGCTACACTGAAGCTTTCTTT. Translation gives CASSLGDSYTEAFF.

The chain recombines TRBV6-4 with TRBJ2-1, with 8 bases identical to TRBD2. V shed 4 bases, J shed 0 bases, and the junction held 2 bases outside the gene matches. The CDR3 spans 15 residues. Germline-derived CDR1 and CDR2 are MRHNA and SNTAGT. The CDR3 DNA reads TGTGCCAGCAGTGTTAGCGGGATCTCCTACAATGAGCAGTTCTTC. Residues: CASSVSGISYNEQFF.

The table lists this clone with a few counts. This sequence joins TRBV28 and TRBJ1-2; D remains ambiguous. Per germline, CDR1 MDHEN and CDR2 SYDVKM. Trimming removed 1 base from V and 7 bases from J, with 10 bases in between. The CDR3 spans 13 residues. The CDR3 region has the DNA TGTGCCAGCAGTTTATCCGGCGCCGGTGGCTACACCTTC. It yields the protein CASSLSGAGGYTF.

The genes are TRBV28 and TRBJ2-7; D not certain. Germline-derived CDR1 and CDR2 are MDHEN and SYDVKM. Trimming removed 6 bases from V and 0 bases from J, with 18 bases in between. This CDR3 is 16 amino acids long. The CDR3, as DNA: TGTGCCAGCAGCCCCGAGGAAAGGGCCAGCTCCTACGAGCAGTACTTC. Protein product: CASSPEERASSYEQYF.

The chain employs TRBV7-9 and TRBJ2-2; D unresolved. The CDR3 spans 14 residues. CDR1 and CDR2 from the germline V gene are SEHNR and FQNEAQ (reference sequence). V was trimmed by 3 bases and J by 1 base, leaving 6 bases between them. DNA of the CDR3: TGTGCCAGCAGCTTTCGCGGGAACACCGGGGAGCTGTTTTTT. It translates to CASSFRGNTGELFF.

V is TRBV14 and J is TRBJ2-3, with TRBD2 matching 8 bases. This CDR3 contains 18 residues. V gave up 4 bases and J gave up 7 bases; unmatched junction bases: 19. CDR1 and CDR2 from the germline V gene are SGHDN and FVKESK. CDR3 amino acids: CASSPSLFGSGKGNTQYF. CDR3 DNA sequence: TGTGCCAGCAGCCCGTCACTTTTTGGTAGCGGGAAAGGGAATACGCAGTATTTT.

The chain joins TRBV27 to TRBJ1-5; D is uncertain. CDR3 size: 15 residues. The germline V gene encodes CDR1 MNHEY and CDR2 SMNVEV (reference sequence). The V end lost 2 bases, the J end lost 2 bases, and 10 bases lay between the germline ends. CDR3 protein: CASSLSPSGNQPQHF. CDR3 DNA sequence: TGTGCCAGCAGTTTAAGTCCTTCGGGCAATCAGCCCCAGCATTTT.